This T cell receptor beta chain comes out of a study of T-cell reconstitution after alpha-beta-depleted transplantation in children. This clonotype was found many times. The CDR3 runs to 14 residues. CDR1 is DFQATT and CDR2 is SNEGSKA in the germline V gene (reference sequence). Trimming stripped 6 bases from V and 0 bases from J, with 12 bases between. Unique molecular identifiers were built into the TCRbeta library. TCRdb processed the PCR reads anew with MiXCR; each CDR3 protein has one entry. In the table there are some 590,000 distinct CDR3 sequences, roughly 10% of which are singletons. Source: PBMCs from the stem cell graft donor, taken from the stem cell graft. The V and J genes are TRBV20-1 and TRBJ1-5; TRBD1 might be the D (5 bases). The receptor was isolated from a human donor who donated a stem cell graft to a child with acute myeloid leukemia. The CDR3 nucleotides are TGCAGTGCCTCCAAGGGGAATAGCAATCAGCCCCAGCATTTT. The encoded protein is CSASKGNSNQPQHF.